This TCR beta chain was obtained from a study of blood T cell repertoires in COVID-19 (dated by TCRdb to the early 2020s). Study-wide context: Samples covering the acute and convalescent phases of COVID-19 were provided by collaborators in the United States, Italy and Spain. Nearly every sample came with metadata listing a de-identified subject ID, COVID-19 status, age in years and sex. Deeply sampled blood TCRbeta repertoires from subjects exposed to, actively infected with, or recovered from COVID-19 were included in the dataset. HLA class I and class II types, where available, came from metadata supplied by the sample provider rather than from assay-based typing. The prospective study material was composed of cDNA or gDNA derived from T cells, B-cell-depleted T cells, or PBMCs. A freely available public database, intended as a resource for researchers studying the immune response to SARS-CoV-2, is where the repertoires were released. The samples were drawn from two sources: the first 160 participants of the ongoing ImmuneRACE study, and fewer than 1,500 subjects contributed by 6 global collaborators. What the study reported, not specific to this receptor: How much clinical and demographic metadata was included differed by source and by participant, and the metadata was provided uncurated.

TCRbeta CDR3 regions were amplified from genomic DNA using the immunoSEQ Assay, a bias-controlled multiplex PCR. Per the source publication's procedure: Nucleated cell counts per sample were estimated from amplification of reference gene primers within the assay. To quantify the absolute abundance of each unique TCRbeta CDR3 rearrangement, sequence reads were collapsed and filtered. For each sample, productive Simpson clonality was calculated by taking the square root of Simpson's diversity index across productive rearrangements. Sourced from immuneACCESS, this table was stored by TCRdb with only in-frame sequences that have V and J called. A share of the clones is absent; for the studies checked, an unresolved V gene accounts for under half, and the remainder has no known explanation. D and trimming come from the DNA, and the V and J calls and clone size come from that table. The sample table shows about 160,000 clones, and around 80% are seen once. The ten largest clonotypes hold approximately 8% of the sample.

CDR1 and CDR2 are read off the germline V gene as SGHTA and FQGTGA. The CDR3 runs 16 residues from the cysteine to the phenylalanine. The kept DNA is CDR3 alone, 48 bases in frame from the first base. Trimming accounts for 5 bases at V and 2 bases at J, while the number of junction bases matched to no gene is 9. Notes on this clone: Its antigen has not been determined. No quality values exist for individual bases; no much larger clone is one base distant.

The collaborating institutions used their own protocols to collect whole blood in K2EDTA tubes. For TCRbeta analysis, collaborators shipped samples in one of three forms: frozen whole blood, isolated PBMCs, or DNA extracted from either of those sample types. Sequencing was done on a sample of peripheral blood. The rearranged chain carries TRBV7-3 and TRBJ2-5, with 9 middle bases fitting TRBD2. The receptor comes from a man in his fifties or sixties with acute or convalescent COVID-19. The DNA reads as follows: TGTGCCAGCAGCCAAACCGCGACTAGCGGACAAGAGACCCAGTACTTC. Its product reads: CASSQTATSGQETQYF. Outside the CDR3, residues come from the reference TRBV7-3 and TRBJ2-5 proteins, so the full variable domain is: GAGVSQTPSNKVTEKGKYVELRCDPISGHTALYWYRQSLGQGPEFLIYFQGTGAADDSGLPNDRFFAVRPEGSVSTLKIQRTERGDSAVYLCASSQTATSGQETQYFGPGTRLLVL.